The subject of this entry is one TCR beta chain. The antigen is not known. The method was immunoSEQ multiplex PCR; TCRdb's version includes in-frame clones alone and lacks a portion of them. Here the sample spans 20,000 or so clones, over 65% being singletons. The germline V gene encodes CDR1 SGHVS and CDR2 FNYEAQ. With V trimmed by 2 bases and J by 2 bases, 2 bases remained unmatched. The CDR3 is 15 amino acids. This specimen comes from a study of ipilimumab plus nivolumab after autologous stem cell transplantation. As for the study in general: A median of roughly eight nivolumab and four to six ipilimumab doses were given.

Ipilimumab, 1 mg/kg, started 14 to 28 days after autologous transplant. Broader study findings: TCR repertoire, Treg phenotype and gut microbiota reportedly support more study of this approach.

This receptor was taken from a male donor with diffuse large B-cell lymphoma. The chain combines TRBV7-6 with TRBJ2-7, with 11 bases lining up with TRBD2. The source was PBMCs, collected in a trial of ipilimumab plus nivolumab as post-transplant consolidation. CDR3 protein: CASSLFSGGAYEQYF. The CDR3 coding sequence is TGTGCCAGCAGCTTATTTAGCGGGGGGGCCTACGAGCAGTACTTC. Together with reference TRBV7-6 and TRBJ2-7, the CDR3 gives the full variable domain: GAGVSQSPRYKVTKRGQDVALRCDPISGHVSLYWYRQALGQGPEFLTYFNYEAQQDKSGLPNDRFSAERPEGSISTLTIQRTEQRDSAMYRCASSLFSGGAYEQYFGPGTRLTVT.